The clone carrying this T cell receptor beta chain has ten or more counts. Its antigen is undetermined. For a library built for alpha chains, this beta chain is a stray read; little rests on its size. The data are from a study of spatial heterogeneity in lung cancer. Whole-study results and caveats: Higher tumor mutation counts went along with higher counts of expanded intratumoral alpha and beta TCRs.

Germline V gene sequence: CDR1 KGHDR, CDR2 SFDVKD. Trimming took 9 bases from V and 5 from J, leaving 13 bases between them. The CDR3 length is 12 residues. TCRdb analysed the 5' RACE reads with MiXCR anew, one entry per CDR3 protein. This sample has around 2,800 distinct CDR3 sequences, with about a tenth found just once. This sample's time point: sample taken at primary tumor resection. Whole RNA from tumor, nontumor lung or frozen PBMC was sequenced unsorted. The TCR originated in a male donor with early-stage non-small cell lung cancer. Sequenced here: lung tumor tissue, sampled at surgery. This sequence joins TRBV24-1 and TRBJ2-7; TRBD1 or TRBD2 may be the D gene (6 bases each). CDR3 in amino acids: CATGGDTDEQYF. The CDR3 nucleotides are TGTGCCACCGGAGGGGACACGGACGAGCAGTACTTC.